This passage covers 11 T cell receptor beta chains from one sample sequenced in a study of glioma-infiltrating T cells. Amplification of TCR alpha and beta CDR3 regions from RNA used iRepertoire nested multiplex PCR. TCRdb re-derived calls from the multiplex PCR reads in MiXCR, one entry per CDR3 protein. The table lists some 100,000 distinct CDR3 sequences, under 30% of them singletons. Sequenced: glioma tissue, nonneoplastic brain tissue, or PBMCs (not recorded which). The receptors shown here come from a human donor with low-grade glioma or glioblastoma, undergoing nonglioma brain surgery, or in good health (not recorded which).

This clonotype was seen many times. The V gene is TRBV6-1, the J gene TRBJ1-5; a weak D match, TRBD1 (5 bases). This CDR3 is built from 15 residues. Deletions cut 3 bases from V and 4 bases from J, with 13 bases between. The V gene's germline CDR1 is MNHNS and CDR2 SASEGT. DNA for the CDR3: TGTGCCAGCAGTGATTCCGACAGACCGAATCAGCCCCAGCATTTT. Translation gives CASSDSDRPNQPQHF.

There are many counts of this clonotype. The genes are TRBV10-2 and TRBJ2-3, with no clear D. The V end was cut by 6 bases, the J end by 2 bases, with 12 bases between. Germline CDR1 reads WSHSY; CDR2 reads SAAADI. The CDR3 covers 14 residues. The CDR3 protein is CASRDQSYTDTQYF. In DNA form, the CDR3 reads TGCGCCAGCAGGGACCAGAGCTACACAGATACGCAGTATTTT.

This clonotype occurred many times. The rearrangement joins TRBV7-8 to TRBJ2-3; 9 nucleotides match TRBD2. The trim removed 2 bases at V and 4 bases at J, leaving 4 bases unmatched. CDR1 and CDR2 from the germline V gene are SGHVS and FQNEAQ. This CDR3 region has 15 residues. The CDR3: CASSLLAGEADTQYF. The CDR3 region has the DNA TGTGCCAGCAGCTTATTAGCGGGGGAGGCAGATACGCAGTATTTT.

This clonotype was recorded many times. CDR3 nucleotide sequence: TGCAGTGCTAGTCTCGCGCGGGAGGGCCACGAGCAGTACTTC. It codes for CSASLAREGHEQYF. The chain has TRBV20-1 and TRBJ2-7; 9 bases agree with TRBD2. J was trimmed by 5 bases and V by 3 bases; bases with no gene match: 8. The germline gives CDR1 DFQATT, CDR2 SNEGSKA (reference sequence). The CDR3 is 14 amino acids.

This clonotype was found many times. The CDR3 is CASSLRLVNKETQYF. CDR3 DNA: TGTGCCAGCAGTTTAAGACTAGTTAACAAAGAGACCCAGTACTTC. V is TRBV27 and J is TRBJ2-5, with D maybe TRBD2 (6 bases). The CDR3 covers 15 residues. Germline CDR1 MNHEY, CDR2 SMNVEV (reference sequence). V lost 2 bases and J 3 bases, leaving 13 bases between the germline ends.

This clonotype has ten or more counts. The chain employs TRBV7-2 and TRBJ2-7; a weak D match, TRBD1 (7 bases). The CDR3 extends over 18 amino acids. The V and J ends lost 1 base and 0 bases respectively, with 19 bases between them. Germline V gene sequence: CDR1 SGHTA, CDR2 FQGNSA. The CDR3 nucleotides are TGTGCCAGCAGCTTAGAGTACCGGGGGACAGCCTTCTCCTACGAGCAGTACTTC. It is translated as CASSLEYRGTAFSYEQYF.

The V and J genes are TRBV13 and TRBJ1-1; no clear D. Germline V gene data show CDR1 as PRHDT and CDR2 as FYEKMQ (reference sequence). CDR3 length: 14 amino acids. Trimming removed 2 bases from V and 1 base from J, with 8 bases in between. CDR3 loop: CASSLRRENTEAFF. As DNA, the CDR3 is TGTGCCAGCAGCTTAAGACGGGAGAACACTGAAGCTTTCTTT. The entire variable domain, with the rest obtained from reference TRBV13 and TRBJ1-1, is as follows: AAGVIQSPRHLIKEKRETATLKCYPIPRHDTVYWYQQGPGQDPQFLISFYEKMQSDKGSIPDRFSAQQFSDYHSELNMSSLELGDSALYFCASSLRRENTEAFFGQGTRLTVV.

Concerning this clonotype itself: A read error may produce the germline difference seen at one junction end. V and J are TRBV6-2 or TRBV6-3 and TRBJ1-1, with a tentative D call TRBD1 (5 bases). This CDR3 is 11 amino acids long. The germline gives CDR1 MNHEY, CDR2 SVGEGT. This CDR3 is CAGSWGAEAFF. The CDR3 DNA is TGTGCCGGCAGTTGGGGGGCTGAAGCTTTCTTT.

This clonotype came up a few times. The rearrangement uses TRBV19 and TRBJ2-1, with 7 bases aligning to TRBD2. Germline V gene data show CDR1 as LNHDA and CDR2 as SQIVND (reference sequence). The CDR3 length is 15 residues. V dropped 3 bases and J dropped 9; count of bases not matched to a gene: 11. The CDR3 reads CASSIYLADPSEQFF. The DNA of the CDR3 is TGTGCCAGTAGTATCTACCTAGCGGATCCCAGTGAGCAGTTCTTC.

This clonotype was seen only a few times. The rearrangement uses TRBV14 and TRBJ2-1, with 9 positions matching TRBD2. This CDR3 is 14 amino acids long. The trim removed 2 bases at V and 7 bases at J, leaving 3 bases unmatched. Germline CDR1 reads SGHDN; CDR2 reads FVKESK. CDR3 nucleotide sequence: TGTGCCAGCAGCCAACTAGCGGGACCAAATGAGCAGTTCTTC. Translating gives CASSQLAGPNEQFF.

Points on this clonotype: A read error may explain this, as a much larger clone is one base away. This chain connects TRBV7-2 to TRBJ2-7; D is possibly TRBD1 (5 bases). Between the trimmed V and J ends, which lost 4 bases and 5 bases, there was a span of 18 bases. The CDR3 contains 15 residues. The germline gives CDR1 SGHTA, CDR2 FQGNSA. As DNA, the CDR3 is TGTGCCAGCAGCTCTCAGGGCCTATGTTCCCACGAGCAGTACTTC. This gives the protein CASSSQGLCSHEQYF.